This TCR beta chain was captured by sequencing in a study of blood T cell repertoires in COVID-19. Study at large: The cDNA or gDNA used as material had been derived from T cells, B-cell-depleted T cells, or PBMCs.

V trimming: 6 bases; J trimming: 5 bases; junction bases outside the gene matches: 5. The CDR3 runs to 14 residues. Germline lookup yields CDR1 SGHTA and CDR2 FQGNSA. Authors' analysis steps: Amplification of reference gene primers provided the estimated nucleated cell counts. The assay was immunoSEQ multiplex PCR, and TCRdb's table has in-frame clones only and misses some. The V and J calls and clone size were taken over from that table, and D and trimming were inferred from the DNA. Here the sample spans 250,000 to 350,000 clones, about nine tenths being singletons. V is TRBV7-2 and J is TRBJ2-1; TRBD2 matches at 9 bases. Material: peripheral blood. This TCR was recovered from a woman between 50 and 59 years old who had recovered from COVID-19. The chain's CDR3 is CASRSGLADNEQFF. Here the CDR3 DNA reads TGTGCCAGCAGGTCGGGACTAGCCGACAATGAGCAGTTCTTC.